Below, 5 T cell receptor beta chains from the same sample are listed, as sequenced in a study of tumor-infiltrating lymphocytes in primary liver carcinoma. With around 500 ng total RNA as template and a constant-region primer, TCR beta cDNA was made. Slightly modified ARM-PCR served as the procedure for the TCR beta libraries. These libraries came from three rounds of nested multiplex PCR. Researchers ran the first two PCR rounds for roughly 10 cycles each with TRBV1-TRBV30 forward primers and a C-beta reverse primer. Each CDR3 protein gets one entry after TCRdb re-called the multiplex PCR reads with MiXCR. The table includes about 120,000 distinct CDR3 sequences, nearly 70% detected once. Without any cell sorting, about 19-31 mg of bulk tissue yielded co-extracted RNA and DNA. Input material: tumor-adjacent normal liver tissue. These receptors were obtained from a woman in her sixties with primary liver carcinoma and hepatitis B virus infection.

This clonotype has just a few counts. A single base separates this from a much larger clone, so it may be a read error. The DNA for the CDR3 is TGCGCCAGCAGCCAAGTGTACGCCCAAAATCAGCCCCGGCATTTT. Translated: CASSQVYAQNQPRHF. The V gene is TRBV4-1, the J gene TRBJ1-5; D call uncertain. The CDR3 totals 15 residues. The V gene's germline CDR1 is MGHRA and CDR2 YSYEKL.

Regarding this clonotype: No conserved phenylalanine or tryptophan is present at the end of the CDR3, so a read error is the likely explanation. The gene calls are TRBV11-2 and TRBJ1-1, with a possible D match to TRBD1 (5 bases). The CDR3 sequence is 14 residues long. Germline CDR1 and CDR2: SGHAT and FQNNGV. The CDR3 DNA reads TGTGCCAACAGGTTCAGTGTTACGAACACTGAGGCTTTCCTT. It codes for CANRFSVTNTEAFL.

As to this clonotype: Mismatch with germline at one junction end may stem from a read error. J is TRBJ1-5 and V is TRBV4-1, with TRBD1 identical over 8 bases. The CDR3 is made up of 15 amino acids. Germline CDR1 MGHRA, CDR2 YSYEKL. CDR3 sequence reads: CASNQVDRADQAQHF. CDR3 coding DNA: TGCGCCAGCAACCAGGTGGACAGGGCGGATCAGGCCCAGCATTTT.

V and J are TRBV4-1 and TRBJ2-5; 12 nucleotides agree with TRBD2. In germline, CDR1 is MGHRA, CDR2 YSYEKL. The V and J ends lost 6 bases and 7 bases, in that order; junction bases with no gene match: 18. The CDR3 has 18 residues. The CDR3, as DNA: TGCGCCAGCAGTCCCGCGGGACTAGCGGGTTCCTCAAGCGGGACCCAGTACTTC. It is translated as CASSPAGLAGSSSGTQYF.

Concerning this clonotype: A much larger clone lies one base from this, so it may be a read error. This chain joins TRBV7-9 and TRBJ1-2; the D gene is possibly TRBD1 (5 bases). Germline V gene data show CDR1 as SEHNR and CDR2 as FQNEAQ (reference sequence). The CDR3 runs to 13 residues. The CDR3 bases are TGTGTCAGCACCCCTAGGGGTTCCTATGGCTACACCTTC. Amino acid sequence: CVSTPRGSYGYTF. Using reference TRBV7-9 and TRBJ1-2 for the parts outside the CDR3, the full variable domain is DTGVSQNPRHKITKRGQNVTFRCDPISEHNRLYWYRQTLGQGPEFLTYFQNEAQLEKSRLLSDRFSAERPKGSFSTLEIQRTEQGDSAMYLCVSTPRGSYGYTFGSGTRLTVV.